A single sample gave rise to the 13 T cell receptor beta chains below, sequenced in a study of blood T cells in healthy people across ages. A second PCR of roughly 7 to 11 cycles used a sample-barcoded 5' primer and a J-beta primer mix. In TCRdb, the 5' RACE reads were re-called with MiXCR into one record per CDR3 protein. The sample carries roughly 1,500,000 distinct CDR3 sequences, 40% to 50% recorded once. The sample taken for sequencing was blood. The receptors stem from a woman in her late teens or twenties in good health.

The chain links TRBV10-3 to TRBJ2-3, with D maybe TRBD1 (6 bases). Germline CDR1 and CDR2: ENHRY and SYGVKD. V lost 4 bases and J lost 1, with 12 bases in between. CDR3 length: 15 amino acids. DNA for the CDR3: TGTGCCATCAGTGTGGCGGACAGTCGCACAGATACGCAGTATTTT. It codes for CAISVADSRTDTQYF.

This clonotype was picked up many times. This chain connects TRBV10-2 to TRBJ2-4, with D possibly being TRBD1 (6 bases). CDR3 length: 18 residues. Deletions cut 4 bases from V and 0 bases from J, with 19 bases between. Germline V gives CDR1 WSHSY, CDR2 SAAADI. CDR3 loop: CASSARLMGDIAKNIQYF. DNA for the CDR3: TGCGCCAGCAGTGCCAGGCTAATGGGGGACATAGCCAAAAACATTCAGTACTTC.

This clonotype was found a few times. This chain uses TRBV7-9 with TRBJ2-5; tentatively, D is TRBD1 (6 bases). Trimming took 6 bases from V and 2 from J, leaving 22 bases between them. Germline CDR1 and CDR2: SEHNR and FQNEAQ (reference sequence). The CDR3 has 17 residues. The CDR3 sequence is CASRSSGTTNRQETQYF. CDR3 coding DNA: TGTGCCAGCAGATCATCCGGGACAACCAACCGTCAAGAGACCCAGTACTTC.

At least ten counts were recorded for this clonotype. The gene calls are TRBV4-2 and TRBJ2-7; 9 positions agree with TRBD1. The V gene's germline CDR1 is LGHNA and CDR2 YNFKEQ. The CDR3 covers 17 residues. Trimming removed 3 bases from V and 4 bases from J; junction bases left unmatched: 13. CDR3 DNA: TGTGCCAGCAGCCAGGCAGCAGGGACAGGGATTTTTTACGAGCAGTACTTC. As protein: CASSQAAGTGIFYEQYF.

This chain uses TRBV3-1 with TRBJ1-1, with 11 bases identical to TRBD1. The trim removed 4 bases at V and 4 bases at J, leaving 8 bases unmatched. The CDR3 has 16 residues. Germline V CDR1 and CDR2: LGHDT, YNNKEL (reference sequence). The CDR3 nucleotides are TGTGCCAGCAGCCCCCGGGACAGGGGGTCTCGCACTGAAGCTTTCTTT. Translated: CASSPRDRGSRTEAFF.

With respect to this clonotype: In this CDR3 the conserved last residue, phenylalanine or tryptophan, is missing, so a read error is likely. The V gene is TRBV14, the J gene TRBJ2-7; TRBD1 is a possible D gene (5 bases). The CDR3 has 16 residues. V was shortened by 5 bases and J by 6 bases, with 23 bases between the two germline ends. Germline loops: CDR1 SGHDN, CDR2 FVKESK. This CDR3 reads CASSARQSVLLSEQYY. CDR3 DNA sequence: TGTGCCAGCAGCGCCCGACAGAGTGTTCTTTTGAGCGAGCAGTACTAC.

This chain links TRBV20-1 with TRBJ1-2; D is unresolved. Trimming stripped 3 bases from V and 2 bases from J, with 10 bases between. Per germline, CDR1 DFQATT and CDR2 SNEGSKA (reference sequence). The CDR3 runs to 13 residues. CDR3 in DNA: TGCAGTGCTAGCGTGTCCACCAACTATGGCTACACCTTC. Residues: CSASVSTNYGYTF.

This chain links TRBV7-2 with TRBJ1-1; TRBD1 agrees at 11 bases. CDR3 length: 18 amino acids. Trimming cost V 2 bases and J 0 bases; bases outside gene matches: 8. The germline V gene encodes CDR1 SGHTA and CDR2 FQGNSA. In DNA, the CDR3 is TGTGCCAGCAGCTTAATAGGGACAGGGGGTTTCATGAACACTGAAGCTTTCTTT. Protein: CASSLIGTGGFMNTEAFF.

The chain combines TRBV3-1 with TRBJ2-3; D remains ambiguous. V was clipped by 5 bases and J by 4 bases, with 13 bases between them. Per the germline V gene, CDR1 is LGHDT and CDR2 is YNNKEL (reference sequence). This CDR3 comprises 14 residues. The CDR3 protein is CASSFRTTPDTQYF. For the CDR3, the DNA is TGTGCCAGCAGCTTCCGTACCACCCCAGATACGCAGTATTTT.

The chain is built from TRBV6-1 and TRBJ2-7; maybe TRBD1 (6 bases). Looked up from germline, CDR1 is MNHNS and CDR2 is SASEGT. This CDR3 is 14 amino acids long. The V end was cut by 3 bases, the J end by 3 bases, with 12 bases between. The CDR3 sequence: CASSDLGQNYEQYF. The CDR3 nucleotides are TGTGCCAGCAGTGATTTGGGACAAAACTACGAGCAGTACTTC.

The chain joins TRBV6-6 to TRBJ1-1; D remains unclear. V was clipped by 6 bases and J by 7 bases, with 15 bases between them. The CDR3 covers 13 residues. Germline V gives CDR1 MNHNY, CDR2 SVGAGI (reference sequence). The CDR3 protein is CASSRRNPFEAFF. The CDR3 DNA reads as TGTGCCAGCAGCCGCCGAAACCCATTTGAAGCTTTCTTT.

V usage is TRBV29-1 and J usage is TRBJ2-1, with 10 bases that match TRBD2. The germline CDR1 and CDR2 sequences are SQVTM and ANQGSEA. CDR3 length: 17 amino acids. The J segment lost 0 bases and the V segment lost 1 base, leaving 6 bases of the junction unmatched. The CDR3: CSVEGTSGGSSYNEQFF. The CDR3 DNA follows: TGCAGCGTTGAAGGGACTAGCGGTGGGAGCTCCTACAATGAGCAGTTCTTC.

The chain combines TRBV20-1 with TRBJ1-6, with D unresolved. V lost 0 bases to trimming and J lost 0 bases, with 9 bases between them. The CDR3 is 16 residues long. Germline CDR1 DFQATT, CDR2 SNEGSKA (reference sequence). This CDR3 reads CSARDRLSSYNSPLHF. CDR3 bases: TGCAGTGCTAGAGATCGGTTGAGCTCCTATAATTCACCCCTCCACTTT.